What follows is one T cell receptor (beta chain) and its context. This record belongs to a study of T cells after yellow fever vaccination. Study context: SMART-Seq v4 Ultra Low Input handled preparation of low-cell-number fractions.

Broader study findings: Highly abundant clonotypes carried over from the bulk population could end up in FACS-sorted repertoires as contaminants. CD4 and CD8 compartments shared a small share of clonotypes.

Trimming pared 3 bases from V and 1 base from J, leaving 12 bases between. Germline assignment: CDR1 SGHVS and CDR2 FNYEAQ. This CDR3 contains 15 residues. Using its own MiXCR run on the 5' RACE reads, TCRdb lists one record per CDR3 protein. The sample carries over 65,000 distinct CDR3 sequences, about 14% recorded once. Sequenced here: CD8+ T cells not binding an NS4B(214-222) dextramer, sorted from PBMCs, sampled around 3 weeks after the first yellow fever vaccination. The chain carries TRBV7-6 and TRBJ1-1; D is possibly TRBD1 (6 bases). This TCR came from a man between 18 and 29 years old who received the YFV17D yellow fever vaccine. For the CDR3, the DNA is TGTGCCAGCAGCTTCAACAGGGTTCCGAACACTGAAGCTTTCTTT. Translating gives CASSFNRVPNTEAFF.